The TCR beta chain under discussion was sequenced for a study of neoadjuvant anti-PD-1 for oral cavity cancer. Using immunoSEQ multiplex PCR, the repertoire was profiled, and TCRdb retains in-frame clones only, with some absent. The table records 30,000 to 35,000 clones, approximately 87% of them present only once. This CDR3 has 15 amino acids. Trimming removed 1 base at V and 0 bases at J, with 10 bases between. Germline CDR1 reads LGHNA; CDR2 reads YSLEER. The V call is TRBV4-3, the J call TRBJ2-7; D is perhaps TRBD1 (5 bases). The clonotype was recovered from a person between 35 and 79 years old with oral cavity squamous cell carcinoma. This sample comprised PBMCs, obtained before nivolumab (anti-PD-1) treatment. The CDR3 reads CASSQGREGSYEQYF. CDR3 nucleotide sequence: TGCGCCAGCAGCCAAGGCAGGGAAGGCTCCTACGAGCAGTACTTC.